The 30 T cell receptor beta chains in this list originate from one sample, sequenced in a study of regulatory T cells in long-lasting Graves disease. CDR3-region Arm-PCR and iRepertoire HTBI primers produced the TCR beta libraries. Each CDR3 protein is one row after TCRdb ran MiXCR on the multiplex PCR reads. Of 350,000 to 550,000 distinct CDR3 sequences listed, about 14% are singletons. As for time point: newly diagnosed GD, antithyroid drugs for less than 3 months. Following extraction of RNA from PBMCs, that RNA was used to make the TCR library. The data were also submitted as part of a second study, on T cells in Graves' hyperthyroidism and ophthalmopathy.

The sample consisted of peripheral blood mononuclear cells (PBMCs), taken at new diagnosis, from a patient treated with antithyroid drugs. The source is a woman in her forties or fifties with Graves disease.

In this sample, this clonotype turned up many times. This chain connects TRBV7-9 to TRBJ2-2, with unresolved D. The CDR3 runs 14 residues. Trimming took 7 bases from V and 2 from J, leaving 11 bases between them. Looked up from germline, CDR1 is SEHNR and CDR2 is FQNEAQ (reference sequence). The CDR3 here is CASTKTSNTGELFF. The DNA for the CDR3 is TGTGCCAGCACCAAAACGAGTAACACCGGGGAGCTGTTTTTT. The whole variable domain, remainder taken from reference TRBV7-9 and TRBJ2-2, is DTGVSQNPRHKITKRGQNVTFRCDPISEHNRLYWYRQTLGQGPEFLTYFQNEAQLEKSRLLSDRFSAERPKGSFSTLEIQRTEQGDSAMYLCASTKTSNTGELFFGEGSRLTVL.

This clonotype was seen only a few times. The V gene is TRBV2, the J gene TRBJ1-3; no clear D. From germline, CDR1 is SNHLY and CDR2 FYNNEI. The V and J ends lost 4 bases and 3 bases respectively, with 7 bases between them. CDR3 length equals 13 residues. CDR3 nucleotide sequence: TGTGCCAGCAGTGTAGAAGATGGAAACACCATATATTTT. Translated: CASSVEDGNTIYF.

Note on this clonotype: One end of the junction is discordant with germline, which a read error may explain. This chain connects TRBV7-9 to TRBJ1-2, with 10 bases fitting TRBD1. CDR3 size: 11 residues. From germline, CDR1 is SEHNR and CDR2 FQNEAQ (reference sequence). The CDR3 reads CASSSDRGVAF. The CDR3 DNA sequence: TGTGCCAGCAGCTCGGACAGGGGGGTGGCCTTC. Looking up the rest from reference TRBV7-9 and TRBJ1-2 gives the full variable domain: DTGVSQNPRHKITKRGQNVTFRCDPISEHNRLYWYRQTLGQGPEFLTYFQNEAQLEKSRLLSDRFSAERPKGSFSTLEIQRTEQGDSAMYLCASSSDRGVAFGSGTRLTVV.

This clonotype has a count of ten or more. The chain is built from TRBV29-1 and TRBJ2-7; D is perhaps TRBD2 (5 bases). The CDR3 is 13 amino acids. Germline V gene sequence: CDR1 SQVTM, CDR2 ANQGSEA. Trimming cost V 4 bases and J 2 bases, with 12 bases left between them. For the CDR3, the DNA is TGCAGCGTTGTACGGGGTTCTCCCTACGAGCAGTACTTC. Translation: CSVVRGSPYEQYF.

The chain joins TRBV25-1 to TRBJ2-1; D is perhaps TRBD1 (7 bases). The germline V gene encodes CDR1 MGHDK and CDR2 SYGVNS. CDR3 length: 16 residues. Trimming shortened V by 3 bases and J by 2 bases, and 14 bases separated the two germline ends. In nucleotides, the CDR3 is TGTGCCAGCAGTGATATCCAGGGGGGTCCCTACAATGAGCAGTTCTTC. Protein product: CASSDIQGGPYNEQFF.

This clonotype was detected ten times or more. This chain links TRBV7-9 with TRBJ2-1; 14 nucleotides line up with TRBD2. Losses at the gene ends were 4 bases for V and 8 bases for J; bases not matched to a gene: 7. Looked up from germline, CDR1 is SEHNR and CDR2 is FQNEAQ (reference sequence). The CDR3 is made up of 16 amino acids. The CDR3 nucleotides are TGTGCCAGCAGCTCCCGACTAGCGGGAGGGTACCATGAGCAGTTCTTC. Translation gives CASSSRLAGGYHEQFF.

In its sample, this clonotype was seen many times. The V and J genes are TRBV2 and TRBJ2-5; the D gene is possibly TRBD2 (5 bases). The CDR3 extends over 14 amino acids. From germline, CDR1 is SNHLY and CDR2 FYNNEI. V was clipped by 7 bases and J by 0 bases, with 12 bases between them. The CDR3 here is CASTLGGHQETQYF. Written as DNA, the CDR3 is TGTGCCAGCACACTTGGCGGGCACCAAGAGACCCAGTACTTC.

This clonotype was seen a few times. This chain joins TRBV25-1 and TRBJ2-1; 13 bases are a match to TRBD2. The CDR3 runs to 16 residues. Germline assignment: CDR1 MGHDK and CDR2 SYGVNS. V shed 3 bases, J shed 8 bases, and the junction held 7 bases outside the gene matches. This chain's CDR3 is CASSESTSGGRDEQFF. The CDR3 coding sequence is TGTGCCAGCAGTGAGTCGACTAGCGGGGGGAGGGATGAGCAGTTCTTC. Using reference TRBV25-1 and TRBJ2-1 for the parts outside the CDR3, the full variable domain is EADIYQTPRYLVIGTGKKITLECSQTMGHDKMYWYQQDPGMELHLIHYSYGVNSTEKGDLSSESTVSRIRTEHFPLTLESARPSHTSQYLCASSESTSGGRDEQFFGPGTRLTVL.

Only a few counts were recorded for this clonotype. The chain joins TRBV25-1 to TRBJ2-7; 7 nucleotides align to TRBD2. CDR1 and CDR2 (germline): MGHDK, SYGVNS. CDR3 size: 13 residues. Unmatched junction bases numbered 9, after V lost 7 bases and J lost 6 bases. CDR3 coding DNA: TGTGCCAGCACCCTAGGGGAGGGCCTCGAGCAGTACTTC. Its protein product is CASTLGEGLEQYF.

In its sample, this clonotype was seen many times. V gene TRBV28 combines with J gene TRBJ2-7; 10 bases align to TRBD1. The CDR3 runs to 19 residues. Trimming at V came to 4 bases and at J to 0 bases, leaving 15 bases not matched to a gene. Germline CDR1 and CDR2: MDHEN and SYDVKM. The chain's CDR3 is CASSSYSPRDRGCSYEQYF. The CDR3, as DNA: TGTGCCAGCAGTTCTTACTCCCCCCGGGACAGGGGATGCTCCTACGAGCAGTACTTC.

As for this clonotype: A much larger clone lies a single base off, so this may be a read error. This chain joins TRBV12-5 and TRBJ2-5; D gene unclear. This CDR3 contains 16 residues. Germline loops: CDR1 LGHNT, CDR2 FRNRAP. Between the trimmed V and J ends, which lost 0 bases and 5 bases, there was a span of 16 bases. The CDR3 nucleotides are TGTGCTAGTGGTTTGGTCAGTGGGGTGGATCGGGAGACCCAGTACTTC. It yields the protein CASGLVSGVDRETQYF.

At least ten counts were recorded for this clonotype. The CDR3 region has the DNA TGTGCCAGCAGCCAAGGATCTGGAAATCAGCCCCAGCATTTT. Translating it yields CASSQGSGNQPQHF. The chain has TRBV3-1 and TRBJ1-5; the D is unclear. The CDR3 contains 14 residues. The V gene's germline CDR1 is LGHDT and CDR2 YNNKEL (reference sequence). V lost 1 base, J lost 4 bases, and 8 bases lay in between.

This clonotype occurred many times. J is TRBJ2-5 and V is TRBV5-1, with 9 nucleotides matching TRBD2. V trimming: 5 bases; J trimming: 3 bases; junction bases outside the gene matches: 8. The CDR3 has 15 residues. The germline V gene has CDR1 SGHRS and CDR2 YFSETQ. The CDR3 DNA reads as TGCGCCAGCAGACCGATGGGACTAGCAGAAGAGACCCAGTACTTC. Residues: CASRPMGLAEETQYF.

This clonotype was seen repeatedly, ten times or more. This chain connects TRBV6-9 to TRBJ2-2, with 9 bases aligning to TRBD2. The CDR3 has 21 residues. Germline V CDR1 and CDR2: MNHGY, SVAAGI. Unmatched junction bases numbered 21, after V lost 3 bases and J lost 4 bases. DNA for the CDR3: TGTGCCAGCAGTTACAGGGGCTTGCCCTATAGCGGGAGAAGAGGCACCGGGGAGCTGTTTTTT. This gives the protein CASSYRGLPYSGRRGTGELFF.

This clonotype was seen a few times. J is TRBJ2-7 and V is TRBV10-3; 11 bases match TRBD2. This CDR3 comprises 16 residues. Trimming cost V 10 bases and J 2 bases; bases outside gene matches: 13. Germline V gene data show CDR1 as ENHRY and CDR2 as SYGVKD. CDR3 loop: CATLPGLAAHTYEQYF. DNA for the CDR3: TGTGCCACCCTACCGGGACTAGCGGCTCATACCTACGAGCAGTACTTC.

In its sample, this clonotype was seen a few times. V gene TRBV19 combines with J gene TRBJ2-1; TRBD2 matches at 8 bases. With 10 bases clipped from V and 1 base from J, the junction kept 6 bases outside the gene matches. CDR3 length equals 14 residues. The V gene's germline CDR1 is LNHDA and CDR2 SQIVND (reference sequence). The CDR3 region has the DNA TGTGCCACTAAGCGGGAGTCGTCCTACAATGAGCAGTTCTTC. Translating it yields CATKRESSYNEQFF.

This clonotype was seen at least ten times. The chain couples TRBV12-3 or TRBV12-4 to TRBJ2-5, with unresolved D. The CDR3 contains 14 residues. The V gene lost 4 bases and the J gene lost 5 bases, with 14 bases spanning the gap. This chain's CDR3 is CASSSWGSNETQYF. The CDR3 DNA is TGTGCCAGCAGTTCTTGGGGTAGCAATGAGACCCAGTACTTC.

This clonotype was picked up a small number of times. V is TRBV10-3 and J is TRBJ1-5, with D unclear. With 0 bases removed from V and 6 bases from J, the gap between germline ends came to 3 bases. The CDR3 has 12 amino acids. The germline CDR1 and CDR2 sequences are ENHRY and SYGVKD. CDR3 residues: CAISESSQPQHF. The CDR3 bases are TGTGCCATCAGTGAGTCGTCTCAGCCCCAGCATTTT.

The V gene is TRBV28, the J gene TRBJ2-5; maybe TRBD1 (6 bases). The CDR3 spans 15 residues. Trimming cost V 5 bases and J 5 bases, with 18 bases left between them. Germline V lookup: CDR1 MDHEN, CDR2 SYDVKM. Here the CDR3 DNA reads TGTGCCAGCAGTCCCGCGGGTAGTAGGGGGGAGACCCAGTACTTC. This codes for CASSPAGSRGETQYF.

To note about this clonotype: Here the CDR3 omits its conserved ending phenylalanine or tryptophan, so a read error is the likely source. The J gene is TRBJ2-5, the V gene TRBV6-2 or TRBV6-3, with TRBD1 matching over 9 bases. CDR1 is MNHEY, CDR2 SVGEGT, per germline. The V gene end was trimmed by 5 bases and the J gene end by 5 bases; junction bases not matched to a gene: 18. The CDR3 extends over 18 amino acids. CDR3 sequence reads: CASSEAYGQGRSFETQYL. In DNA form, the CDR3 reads TGTGCCAGCAGTGAAGCCTATGGACAGGGGCGCTCATTTGAGACCCAGTACCTC.

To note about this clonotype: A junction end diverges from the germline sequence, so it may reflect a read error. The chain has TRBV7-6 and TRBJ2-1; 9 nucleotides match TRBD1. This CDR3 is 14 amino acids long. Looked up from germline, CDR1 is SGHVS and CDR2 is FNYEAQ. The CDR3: CAGSLGQGFNEQFF. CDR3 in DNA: TGTGCCGGCAGCTTGGGACAGGGTTTCAATGAGCAGTTCTTC.

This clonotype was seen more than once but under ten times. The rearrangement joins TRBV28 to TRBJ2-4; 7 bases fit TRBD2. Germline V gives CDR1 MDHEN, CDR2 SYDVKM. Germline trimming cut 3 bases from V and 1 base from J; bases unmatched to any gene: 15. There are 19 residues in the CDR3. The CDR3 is CASSLMGTTSHFAKNIQYF. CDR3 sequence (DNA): TGTGCCAGCAGTTTGATGGGGACTACCTCCCATTTCGCCAAAAACATTCAGTACTTC.

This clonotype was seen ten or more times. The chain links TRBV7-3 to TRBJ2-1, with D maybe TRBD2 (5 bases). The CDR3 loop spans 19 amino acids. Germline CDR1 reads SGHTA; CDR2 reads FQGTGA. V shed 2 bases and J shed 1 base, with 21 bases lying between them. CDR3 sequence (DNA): TGTGCCAGCAGCTTAGGTACTAGTCAAGGAGAATGGTCCTACAATGAGCAGTTCTTC. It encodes CASSLGTSQGEWSYNEQFF.

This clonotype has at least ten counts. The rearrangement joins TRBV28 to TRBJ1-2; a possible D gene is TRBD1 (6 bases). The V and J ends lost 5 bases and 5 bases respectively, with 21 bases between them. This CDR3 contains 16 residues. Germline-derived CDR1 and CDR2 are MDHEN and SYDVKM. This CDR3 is CASSSSQDRGRYGYTF. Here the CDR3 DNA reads TGTGCCAGCAGTAGCTCTCAGGACAGAGGAAGGTATGGCTACACCTTC.

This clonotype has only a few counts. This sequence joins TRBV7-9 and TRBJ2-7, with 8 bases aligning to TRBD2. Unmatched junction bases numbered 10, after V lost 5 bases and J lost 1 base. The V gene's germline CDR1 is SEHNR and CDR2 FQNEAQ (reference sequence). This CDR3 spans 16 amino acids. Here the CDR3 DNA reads TGTGCCAGCAGCCGGGGGGGGGCGGGCGATTCCTACGAGCAGTACTTC. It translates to CASSRGGAGDSYEQYF.

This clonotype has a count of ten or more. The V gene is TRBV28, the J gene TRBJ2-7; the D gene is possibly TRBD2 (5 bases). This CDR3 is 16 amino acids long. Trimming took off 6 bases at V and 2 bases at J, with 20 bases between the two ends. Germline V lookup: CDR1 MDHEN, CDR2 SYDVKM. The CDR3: CASSLRGGSAAYEQYF. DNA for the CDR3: TGTGCCAGCAGCCTCCGGGGTGGGAGCGCCGCCTACGAGCAGTACTTC.

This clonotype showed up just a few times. The CDR3 region is CASSLASHNQETQYF. In DNA form, the CDR3 reads TGCGCCAGCAGCTTGGCATCCCACAACCAAGAGACCCAGTACTTC. The chain couples TRBV5-1 to TRBJ2-5; D is ambiguous. Looked up from germline, CDR1 is SGHRS and CDR2 is YFSETQ. V gave up 0 bases and J gave up 0 bases, with 9 bases separating them. CDR3 length: 15 amino acids.

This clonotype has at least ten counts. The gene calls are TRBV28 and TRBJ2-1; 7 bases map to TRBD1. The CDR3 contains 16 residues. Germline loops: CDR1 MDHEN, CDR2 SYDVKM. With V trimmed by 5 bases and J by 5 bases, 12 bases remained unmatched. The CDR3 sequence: CASSASGIGTDNEQFF. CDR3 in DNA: TGTGCCAGCAGTGCTTCAGGGATCGGGACAGACAATGAGCAGTTCTTC.

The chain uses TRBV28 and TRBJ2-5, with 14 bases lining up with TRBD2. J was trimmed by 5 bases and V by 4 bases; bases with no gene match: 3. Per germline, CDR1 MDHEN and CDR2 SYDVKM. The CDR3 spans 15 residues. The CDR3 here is CASSSWTSGRETQYF. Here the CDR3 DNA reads TGTGCCAGCAGTTCCTGGACTAGCGGGAGGGAGACCCAGTACTTC.

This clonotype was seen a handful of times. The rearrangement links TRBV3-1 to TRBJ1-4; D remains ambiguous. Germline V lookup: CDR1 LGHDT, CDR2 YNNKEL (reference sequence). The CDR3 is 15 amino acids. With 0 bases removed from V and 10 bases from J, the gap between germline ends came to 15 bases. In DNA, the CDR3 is TGTGCCAGCAGCCAAGAGGGAGCGCCATCTGGAAAACTGTTTTTT. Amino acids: CASSQEGAPSGKLFF.